This T cell receptor beta chain was captured by sequencing in a study of blood T cells in healthy people across ages. Findings of the study overall: Age advanced and TCR beta diversity per million T cells fell, roughly linearly. The lack of PBMC sorting stopped any conclusive naive versus antigen-experienced comparison. Not knowing donor CMV status may have confounded expanded clonotype changes.

Germline V CDR1 and CDR2: LGHNA, YSLEER. V was cut by 4 bases and J by 2 bases, with 8 bases left in between. The CDR3 runs to 14 residues. Next came a second PCR, run for roughly 7 to 12 cycles, which used a sample-barcoded 5' primer along with a J-beta primer mix. A 12-random-nucleotide template-switch adaptor tagged each cDNA molecule. TCRdb reprocessed the 5' RACE reads with MiXCR, giving one entry per CDR3 protein. The sample has around 1,600,000 distinct CDR3 sequences; around 40% are singletons. On this clonotype itself: Its matching antigen is unknown.

Sequenced: blood. The clonotype originates from a woman aged 18-29 years in good health. This chain connects TRBV4-3 to TRBJ1-4; unclear D gene. CDR3 protein: CASSRWGTNEKLFF. The CDR3 nucleotides are TGCGCCAGCAGCCGGTGGGGTACTAATGAAAAACTGTTTTTT.